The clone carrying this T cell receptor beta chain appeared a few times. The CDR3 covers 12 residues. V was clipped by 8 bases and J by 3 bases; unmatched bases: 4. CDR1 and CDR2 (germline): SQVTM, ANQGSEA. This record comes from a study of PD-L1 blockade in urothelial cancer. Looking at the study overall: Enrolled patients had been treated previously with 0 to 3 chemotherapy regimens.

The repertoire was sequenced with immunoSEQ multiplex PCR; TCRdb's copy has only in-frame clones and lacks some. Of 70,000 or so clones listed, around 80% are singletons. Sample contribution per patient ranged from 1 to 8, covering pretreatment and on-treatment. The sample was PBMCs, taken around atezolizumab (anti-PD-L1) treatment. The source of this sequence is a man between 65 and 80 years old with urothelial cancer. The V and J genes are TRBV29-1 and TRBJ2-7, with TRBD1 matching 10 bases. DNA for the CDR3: TGCAGCATCCGGACAGGGGGCTACGAGCAGTACTTC. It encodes CSIRTGGYEQYF.